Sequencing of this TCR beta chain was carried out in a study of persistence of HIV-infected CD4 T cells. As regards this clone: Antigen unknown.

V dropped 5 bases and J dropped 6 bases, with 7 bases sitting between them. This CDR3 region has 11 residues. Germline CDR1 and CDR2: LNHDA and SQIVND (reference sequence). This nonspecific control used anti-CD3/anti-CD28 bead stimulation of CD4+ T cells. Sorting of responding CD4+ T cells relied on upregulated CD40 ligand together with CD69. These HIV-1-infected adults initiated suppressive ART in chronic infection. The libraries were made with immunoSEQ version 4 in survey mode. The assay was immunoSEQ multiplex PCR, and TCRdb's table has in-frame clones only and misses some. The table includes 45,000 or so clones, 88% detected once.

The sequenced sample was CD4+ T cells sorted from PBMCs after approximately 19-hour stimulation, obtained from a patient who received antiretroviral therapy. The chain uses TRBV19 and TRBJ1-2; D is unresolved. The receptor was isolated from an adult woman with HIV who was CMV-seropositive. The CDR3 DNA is TGTGCCAGTAGTGAGTCGAATGGCTACACCTTC. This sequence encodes CASSESNGYTF.